Listed below are T cell receptor beta chains from one sample, sequenced in a study of OX40 agonist ivuxolimab in advanced cancers. Clones were sequenced by immunoSEQ multiplex PCR, and TCRdb holds only the in-frame ones, with some missing. The sample contains fewer than 85,000 clones, approximately 86% of which appear only once. The sample was CD4+ or CD8+ T cells sorted from blood, taken in a trial of the OX40 agonist ivuxolimab. These receptors were collected from an adult with an advanced solid tumor such as melanoma, head and neck, liver or kidney cancer. The CDR3 runs from the conserved cysteine through the conserved F or W. D genes are given only for firm matches. Clone size is stated in some rows and not others, as once, few, many or a class when expanded.

v_gene,len,d_gene,abundance,j_gene,CDR3aa,CDR3nt
TRBV27,14,.,.,TRBJ1-5,CASSLLGSNQPQHF,TGTGCCAGCAGTTTACTGGGCAGCAATCAGCCCCAGCATTTT
TRBV19,17,.,.,TRBJ1-2,CASSIGTGRNFNYGYTF,TGTGCCAGTAGTATAGGTACGGGACGGAATTTTAACTATGGCTACACCTTC
TRBV19,15,TRBD1,.,TRBJ1-5,CASSIAATGAQPQHF,TGTGCCAGTAGTATAGCGGCGACAGGGGCCCAGCCCCAGCATTTT
TRBV15,16,.,.,TRBJ1-4,CATSRDRTATNEKLFF,TGTGCCACCAGCAGAGATAGGACAGCAACTAATGAAAAACTGTTTTTT
TRBV5-4,14,.,.,TRBJ1-2,CASSQKGVHYGYTF,TGTGCCAGCTCTCAAAAAGGGGTTCACTATGGCTACACCTTC
TRBV19,12,.,.,TRBJ2-2,CASSAYTGELFF,TGTGCCAGTAGTGCGTACACCGGGGAGCTGTTTTTT
TRBV29-1,13,.,.,TRBJ1-2,CSVENRESYGYTF,TGCAGCGTTGAAAACAGGGAATCATATGGCTACACCTTC
TRBV19,16,.,.,TRBJ2-7,CASSIGALDSTYEQYF,TGTGCCAGTAGTATCGGAGCCCTGGACTCTACCTACGAGCAGTACTTC
TRBV6-1,14,.,.,TRBJ2-6,CASSLERGANVLTF,TGTGCCAGCAGTTTAGAGCGGGGGGCCAACGTCCTGACTTTC
TRBV5-1,16,TRBD1,once,TRBJ2-1,CASSPVGDSSYNEQFF,TGCGCCAGCAGCCCAGTGGGGGACAGCTCCTACAATGAGCAGTTCTTC
TRBV9,16,TRBD1,.,TRBJ2-1,CASSVDEQGAGYEQFF,TGTGCCAGCAGCGTAGATGAGCAGGGGGCGGGGTATGAGCAGTTCTTC
TRBV5-6,14,.,.,TRBJ1-4,CASSWGRANEKLFF,TGTGCCAGCAGCTGGGGAAGAGCTAATGAAAAACTGTTTTTT
TRBV6-1,15,TRBD1,.,TRBJ2-1,CASRRGQGLYNEQFF,TGTGCCAGCAGACGGGGACAGGGACTTTACAATGAGCAGTTCTTC
TRBV6-6,14,TRBD1,.,TRBJ1-1,CASMGRGHLTEAFF,TGTGCCAGCATGGGGAGGGGGCATCTCACTGAAGCTTTCTTT
TRBV11-1,15,TRBD1,.,TRBJ2-1,CASSKGTGYYNEQFF,TGTGCCAGCAGCAAGGGGACAGGGTATTATAATGAGCAGTTCTTC
TRBV19,15,TRBD1,.,TRBJ2-3,CTSSMPGQGTDTQYF,TGTACCAGTAGTATGCCGGGACAGGGTACAGATACGCAGTATTTT
TRBV5-6,15,TRBD1,once,TRBJ1-1,CASSLDRGMNTEAFF,TGTGCCAGCAGCTTGGACAGGGGCATGAACACTGAAGCTTTCTTT
TRBV7-2,15,TRBD2,.,TRBJ2-1,CASSLGERENDEQFF,TGTGCCAGCAGCTTGGGGGAGCGGGAGAACGATGAGCAGTTCTTC
TRBV7-9,16,TRBD2,once,TRBJ2-1,CASSPISGGIYNEQFF,TGTGCCAGCAGTCCTATTAGCGGGGGGATCTACAATGAGCAGTTCTTC
TRBV7-3,19,.,.,TRBJ2-1,CASSKTAQAGLSSYNEQFF,TGTGCCAGCAGCAAAACCGCCCAGGCGGGGTTAAGCTCCTACAATGAGCAGTTCTTC
TRBV9,14,.,.,TRBJ2-7,CASSVVVSTYGQYF,TGTGCCAGCAGCGTAGTTGTCTCCACCTACGGGCAGTACTTC
TRBV5-6,14,TRBD2,.,TRBJ2-7,CASSFPGRLYEQYF,TGTGCCAGCAGCTTCCCCGGGAGGCTCTACGAGCAGTACTTC
TRBV7-2,15,.,.,TRBJ1-5,CASSAHTSRNQPQHF,TGTGCCAGCAGCGCACACACGAGCCGCAATCAGCCCCAGCATTTT
TRBV11-2,13,.,.,TRBJ2-1,CASSFPANNEQFF,TGTGCCAGCAGCTTTCCAGCGAACAATGAGCAGTTCTTC
TRBV5-1,20,TRBD2,.,TRBJ2-7,CASSSGLAGAVGSSGYEQYF,TGCGCCAGCAGCTCAGGACTAGCGGGGGCCGTGGGATCTAGTGGCTACGAGCAGTACTTC
TRBV7-3,15,.,.,TRBJ2-2,CASSLGGVATGELFF,TGTGCCAGCAGCTTAGGGGGAGTCGCCACCGGGGAGCTGTTTTTT
TRBV18,17,TRBD1,medium-sized,TRBJ2-7,CASSPRAIQGSSYEQYF,TGTGCCAGCTCACCACGCGCGATACAGGGGTCCTCCTACGAGCAGTACTTC
TRBV7-3,14,.,.,TRBJ2-3,CASSPAQSTDTQYF,TGTGCCAGCAGCCCTGCACAGAGCACAGATACGCAGTATTTT
TRBV5-1,16,.,.,TRBJ2-2,CASSPSTAARGGELFF,TGCGCCAGCAGCCCCTCTACCGCAGCGCGTGGCGGGGAGCTGTTTTTT
TRBV30,17,TRBD1,.,TRBJ1-5,CAWSAPGQGRPNQPQHF,TGTGCCTGGAGCGCCCCCGGACAGGGACGTCCAAATCAGCCCCAGCATTTT
TRBV7-6,17,.,few,TRBJ2-1,CASSLAGAQVMGNEQFF,TGTGCCAGCAGCTTAGCGGGGGCGCAAGTGATGGGCAATGAGCAGTTCTTC
TRBV15,14,.,.,TRBJ2-5,CATSRDIGGETQYF,TGTGCCACCAGCAGAGATATAGGGGGAGAGACCCAGTACTTC
TRBV18,14,TRBD1,.,TRBJ1-1,CASSAGQGTTEAFF,TGTGCCAGCTCAGCGGGACAGGGGACCACTGAAGCTTTCTTT
TRBV6-5,13,.,.,TRBJ2-1,CASSYGLYNEQFF,TGTGCCAGCAGTTACGGACTTTACAATGAGCAGTTCTTC
TRBV2,13,.,once,TRBJ1-2,CASSERQVYGYTF,TGTGCCAGCAGTGAAAGACAGGTCTATGGCTACACCTTC
TRBV7-9,16,TRBD1,.,TRBJ2-2,CASTPGTGRNTGELFF,TGTGCCAGCACCCCGGGGACAGGGCGGAACACCGGGGAGCTGTTTTTT
TRBV19,13,.,.,TRBJ2-7,CASSPTGPYEQYF,TGTGCCAGTAGTCCAACGGGACCCTACGAGCAGTACTTC
TRBV7-2,17,.,.,TRBJ1-3,CASSFQTAGISGNTIYF,TGTGCCAGCAGCTTCCAGACCGCAGGTATCTCTGGAAACACCATATATTTT
TRBV5-6,15,.,.,TRBJ2-3,CASSLFRSSTDTQYF,TGTGCCAGCAGCTTGTTCAGGTCTAGCACAGATACGCAGTATTTT
TRBV18,13,.,.,TRBJ1-1,CASSGGRARFAFF,TGTGCCAGCTCGGGTGGACGCGCCAGGTTTGCTTTCTTT
TRBV6-1,13,.,.,TRBJ1-1,CASTQTESTEAFF,TGTGCCAGCACCCAAACCGAGAGCACTGAAGCTTTCTTT
TRBV10-3,14,.,.,TRBJ2-3,CAISGSLATDTQYF,TGTGCCATCAGTGGAAGTTTGGCCACAGATACGCAGTATTTT
TRBV5-1,13,.,.,TRBJ1-1,CASRENQGREAFF,TGCGCCAGCAGAGAGAACCAGGGGCGTGAAGCTTTCTTT
TRBV19,12,.,.,TRBJ2-7,CASSARGAEQYF,TGTGCCAGTAGTGCCAGGGGAGCCGAGCAGTACTTC
TRBV2,13,.,.,TRBJ1-1,CASSGTRNTEAFF,TGTGCCAGCAGTGGGACAAGAAACACTGAAGCTTTCTTT
TRBV5-6,16,TRBD2,.,TRBJ2-2,CASSLLAGGLTGELFF,TGTGCCAGCAGCTTGCTAGCGGGGGGGCTCACCGGGGAGCTGTTTTTT
TRBV5-1,11,.,.,TRBJ2-5,CASGLQETQYF,TGCGCCAGCGGCCTCCAAGAGACCCAGTACTTC
TRBV5-5,16,TRBD1,.,TRBJ2-7,CASRQTGTGIIYEQYF,TGTGCCAGCAGACAAACCGGGACAGGGATCATCTACGAGCAGTACTTC
TRBV6-4,15,.,.,TRBJ1-4,CASSATTGPVEKLFF,TGTGCCAGCAGTGCCACTACAGGGCCCGTTGAAAAACTGTTTTTT
TRBV5-8,14,.,.,TRBJ2-7,CASNSGGEFYEQYF,TGTGCCAGCAACTCGGGCGGAGAATTCTACGAGCAGTACTTC
TRBV7-2,12,.,once,TRBJ1-1,CASSRERTEAFF,TGTGCCAGCAGCCGGGAGCGCACTGAAGCTTTCTTT
TRBV7-3,13,.,few,TRBJ1-1,CASSPSRDTEAFF,TGTGCCAGCAGCCCGAGTAGGGACACTGAAGCTTTCTTT
TRBV6-1,14,.,.,TRBJ1-3,CASSRGTTGNTIYF,TGTGCCAGCAGCAGGGGAACTACTGGAAACACCATATATTTT
TRBV6-1,14,TRBD1,.,TRBJ1-2,CASTNRGRYYGYTF,TGTGCCAGCACCAACAGGGGGCGTTACTATGGCTACACCTTC
TRBV28,12,TRBD1,few,TRBJ1-1,CASSNWDRGAFF,TGTGCCAGCAGTAACTGGGACAGGGGAGCTTTCTTT
TRBV4-1,15,.,.,TRBJ2-7,CASSQGSGGTYEQYF,TGCGCCAGCAGCCAAGGGTCAGGGGGGACCTACGAGCAGTACTTC
TRBV5-6,16,.,.,TRBJ2-5,CASSSPGLPSGETQYF,TGTGCCAGCAGCTCTCCGGGACTTCCCTCTGGGGAGACCCAGTACTTC
TRBV5-6,12,.,.,TRBJ2-2,CASSLSSGELFF,TGTGCCAGCAGCTTGAGTAGCGGGGAGCTGTTTTTT
TRBV2,14,TRBD1,.,TRBJ2-4,CASSNFRDRGIQYF,TGTGCCAGCAGTAACTTCCGGGACAGGGGTATTCAGTACTTC
TRBV5-4,16,.,.,TRBJ1-1,CASSLVGSNQGQQAFF,TGTGCCAGCAGCTTGGTTGGATCCAATCAGGGCCAACAAGCTTTCTTT